The next 22 T cell receptor beta chains were all read from a single sample in a study of shared clonotypes between healthy human individuals. Sequencing was performed with immunoSEQ multiplex PCR; in TCRdb, only in-frame clones are kept and a portion is missing. This table has around 2.3 million clones, around 95% appearing once. Sequenced: naive CD4+ T cells sorted from blood. Subset given: CD45RA+ positively selected. The origin of the receptors is a man younger than 35 in good health.

The gene calls are TRBV2 and TRBJ2-2, with TRBD1 identical over 9 bases. V lost 5 bases, J lost 5 bases, and 3 bases stayed unmatched. Germline V gives CDR1 SNHLY, CDR2 FYNNEI. This CDR3 has 14 residues. CDR3 loop: CASSLQGATGELFF. The CDR3 nucleotides are TGTGCCAGCAGTTTACAGGGGGCGACCGGGGAGCTGTTTTTT.

This chain connects TRBV5-1 to TRBJ2-2, with TRBD1 matching 9 bases. The germline V gene has CDR1 SGHRS and CDR2 YFSETQ. The CDR3 is made up of 17 amino acids. The V segment lost 1 base and the J segment 4 bases; nucleotides outside the gene matches: 8. Written as DNA, the CDR3 is TGCGCCAGCAGCTTGCACGTGACAGGGGGTGGCACCGGGGAGCTGTTTTTT. This gives the protein CASSLHVTGGGTGELFF.

This sequence joins TRBV27 and TRBJ1-5; D gene ambiguous. V lost 6 bases, J lost 4 bases, and 7 bases lay in between. The CDR3 is 12 residues long. Germline CDR1 MNHEY, CDR2 SMNVEV (reference sequence). CDR3 bases: TGTGCCAGCAGACTCGGAAATCAGCCCCAGCATTTT. As protein: CASRLGNQPQHF.

This clone was seen a handful of times. This sample also contains other DNA sequences that code for the same CDR3. The chain employs TRBV19 and TRBJ2-7, with 8 bases identical to TRBD1. CDR3 length: 15 residues. CDR1 is LNHDA, CDR2 SQIVND, per germline (reference sequence). The V segment lost 6 bases and the J segment 4 bases; nucleotides outside the gene matches: 11. The CDR3 region has the DNA TGTGCCAGTAGCCCCGACAGGGGTTCCCTGTACGAGCAGTACTTC. This codes for CASSPDRGSLYEQYF. Full variable domain (missing parts from reference TRBV19 and TRBJ2-7): DGGITQSPKYLFRKEGQNVTLSCEQNLNHDAMYWYRQDPGQGLRLIYYSQIVNDFQKGDIAEGYSVSREKKESFPLTVTSAQKNPTAFYLCASSPDRGSLYEQYFGPGTRLTVT.

The chain recombines TRBV28 with TRBJ1-2; D remains unclear. V was shortened by 8 bases and J by 1 base, with 8 bases between the two germline ends. Germline V gives CDR1 MDHEN, CDR2 SYDVKM. This CDR3 region has 12 residues. The CDR3, as DNA: TGTGCCAGCGGGAACATTAACTATGGCTACACCTTC. Its protein is CASGNINYGYTF.

The chain links TRBV5-1 to TRBJ1-6; D is ambiguous. This CDR3 is built from 15 residues. CDR1 and CDR2 from the germline V gene are SGHRS and YFSETQ. V dropped 0 bases and J dropped 6 bases, with 10 bases sitting between them. Here the CDR3 DNA reads TGCGCCAGCAGCTTGGCCGCCTGGGGTAATTCACCCCTCCACTTT. This codes for CASSLAAWGNSPLHF.

This chain uses TRBV19 with TRBJ2-7, with 9 bases fitting TRBD1. The junction had 8 bases not matched to a gene; V was cut back by 7 bases and J by 4 bases. The CDR3 contains 14 residues. Germline assignment: CDR1 LNHDA and CDR2 SQIVND (reference sequence). CDR3 loop: CASNQPGQGYEQYF. The CDR3 coding sequence is TGTGCCAGTAATCAACCGGGACAGGGTTACGAGCAGTACTTC.

The chain is built from TRBV19 and TRBJ1-2; maybe TRBD1 (5 bases). Trimming took 3 bases from V and 8 from J, leaving 25 bases between them. Germline CDR1 and CDR2: LNHDA and SQIVND (reference sequence). This CDR3 has 17 amino acids. Here the CDR3 DNA reads TGTGCCAGTAGTATTGGAACTCCTGCCCAGGGAGGCTCCGGCTACACCTTC. Protein sequence: CASSIGTPAQGGSGYTF.

The V call is TRBV5-4, the J call TRBJ2-3; 7 bases are shared with TRBD2. Germline V gene lookup returns CDR1 SGHNT and CDR2 YYREEE (reference sequence). V lost 3 bases, J lost 1 base, and 5 bases stayed unmatched. The CDR3 loop spans 15 amino acids. CDR3 protein: CASSSARGGTDTQYF. In DNA form, the CDR3 reads TGTGCCAGCAGCTCTGCCCGGGGGGGCACAGATACGCAGTATTTT.

CDR3 sequence reads: CASAEGRTDTQYF. In DNA form, the CDR3 reads TGTGCCAGTGCGGAGGGCCGGACAGATACGCAGTATTTT. V is TRBV28 and J is TRBJ2-3, with a weak D call TRBD2 (6 bases). The V end lost 9 bases, the J end lost 3 bases, and 13 bases lay between the germline ends. The V gene's germline CDR1 is MDHEN and CDR2 SYDVKM. This CDR3 region has 13 residues.

This chain connects TRBV10-3 to TRBJ2-7; TRBD2 matches at 7 bases. Losses at the gene ends were 8 bases for V and 0 bases for J; bases not matched to a gene: 13. Germline V gene lookup returns CDR1 ENHRY and CDR2 SYGVKD. CDR3 size: 16 residues. This CDR3 reads CAISEGKRDSSYEQYF. In DNA, the CDR3 is TGTGCCATCTCCGAAGGGAAGCGGGATAGCTCCTACGAGCAGTACTTC.

The chain is built from TRBV7-2 and TRBJ1-1, with TRBD1 matching 7 bases. Germline-derived CDR1 and CDR2 are SGHTA and FQGNSA. Germline trimming cut 3 bases from V and 6 bases from J; bases unmatched to any gene: 4. The CDR3 sequence is 13 residues long. CDR3 coding DNA: TGTGCCAGCAGCTTTAGGGGGCTCTCTGAAGCTTTCTTT. It codes for CASSFRGLSEAFF.

The chain is built from TRBV18 and TRBJ1-2; possibly TRBD1 for D (5 bases). Germline values: CDR1 KGHSH, CDR2 LQKENI. The CDR3 runs to 16 residues. Trimming took 3 bases from V and 2 from J, leaving 16 bases between them. The CDR3: CASSPNWGTENYGYTF. The CDR3 DNA is TGTGCCAGCTCACCCAATTGGGGGACGGAGAACTATGGCTACACCTTC. The whole variable domain, filled in from reference TRBV18 and TRBJ1-2, reads NAGVMQNPRHLVRRRGQEARLRCSPMKGHSHVYWYRQLPEEGLKFMVYLQKENIIDESGMPKERFSAEFPKEGPSILRIQQVVRGDSAAYFCASSPNWGTENYGYTFGSGTRLTVV.

This clone is a singleton in its sample. The same CDR3 arises from other DNA sequences in this sample as well. The chain joins TRBV9 to TRBJ2-1; the match to TRBD2 covers 8 bases. The length of the CDR3 is 15 residues. V shed 2 bases and J 3 bases; nucleotides not matched to a gene: 4. The germline V gene encodes CDR1 SGDLS and CDR2 YYNGEE. This CDR3 reads CASSVLAGGYNEQFF. The DNA for the CDR3 is TGTGCCAGCAGCGTCTTGGCGGGAGGCTACAATGAGCAGTTCTTC.

About this clone: Within the sample, other DNA sequences also encode this same CDR3. The chain has TRBV18 and TRBJ1-1; 8 bases align to TRBD1. Per germline, CDR1 KGHSH and CDR2 LQKENI. V shed 6 bases, J shed 5 bases, and the junction held 5 bases outside the gene matches. CDR3 length: 13 residues. CDR3 region: CASSLDRGTEAFF. The CDR3, as DNA: TGTGCCAGCTCTCTAGACAGGGGAACTGAAGCTTTCTTT.

This clone has a single count. V usage is TRBV28 and J usage is TRBJ2-2; 7 bases are shared with TRBD2. CDR1 is MDHEN and CDR2 is SYDVKM in the germline V gene. Trimming at V came to 5 bases and at J to 2 bases, leaving 5 bases not matched to a gene. This CDR3 comprises 15 residues. The CDR3, as DNA: TGTGCCAGCAGTCGGACTAGACCCAACACCGGGGAGCTGTTTTTT. Protein product: CASSRTRPNTGELFF. The full variable domain, completed using reference TRBV28 and TRBJ2-2, is DVKVTQSSRYLVKRTGEKVFLECVQDMDHENMFWYRQDPGLGLRLIYFSYDVKMKEKGDIPEGYSVSREKKERFSLILESASTNQTSMYLCASSRTRPNTGELFFGEGSRLTVL.

Comments on this clone: Other DNA sequences in this sample translate to the same CDR3. This chain joins TRBV5-1 and TRBJ2-7, with 11 positions matching TRBD2. The length of the CDR3 is 15 residues. Germline V gene lookup returns CDR1 SGHRS and CDR2 YFSETQ. V lost 4 bases to trimming and J lost 3 bases; unmatched junction nucleotides: 6. This CDR3 reads CASSPSTSGGYEQYF. CDR3 nucleotides: TGCGCCAGCAGCCCAAGCACTAGCGGGGGCTACGAGCAGTACTTC.

The rearrangement joins TRBV10-3 to TRBJ2-1; TRBD1 matches 8 bases. The J segment lost 6 bases and the V segment lost 6 bases, leaving 16 bases of the junction unmatched. Germline lookup yields CDR1 ENHRY and CDR2 SYGVKD. The CDR3 runs to 17 residues. CDR3 sequence reads: CAIRGQGAGTGPNEQFF. The CDR3 nucleotides read TGTGCCATCAGGGGGCAGGGGGCGGGAACTGGCCCCAATGAGCAGTTCTTC.

This sequence joins TRBV28 and TRBJ1-2, with unresolved D. This CDR3 spans 14 amino acids. The ends were cut back, 6 bases at V and 4 bases at J, with 15 bases in the middle. Germline-derived CDR1 and CDR2 are MDHEN and SYDVKM. CDR3: CASSYVGNLYGYTF. CDR3 DNA sequence: TGTGCCAGCAGCTACGTTGGGAACCTCTATGGCTACACCTTC.

CDR3 DNA: TGTGCCAGCGCTTCTGGGGGGGCGAGGGGCTACACCTTC. As protein: CASASGGARGYTF. The gene calls are TRBV28 and TRBJ1-2; tentatively, D is TRBD1 (6 bases). CDR1 and CDR2 from the germline V gene are MDHEN and SYDVKM. V lost 8 bases and J 8 bases, leaving 18 bases between the germline ends. The CDR3 has 13 residues.

In regard to this clone: Other DNA sequences in this specimen translate into the identical CDR3. This chain uses TRBV7-2 with TRBJ1-3, with TRBD1 identical over 9 bases. In germline, CDR1 is SGHTA, CDR2 FQGNSA. The length of the CDR3 is 14 residues. With V trimmed by 5 bases and J by 3 bases, 2 bases remained unmatched. CDR3 protein: CASSPGQGGNTIYF. In DNA form, the CDR3 reads TGTGCCAGCAGCCCGGGACAGGGTGGAAACACCATATATTTT. Combining the CDR3 with reference TRBV7-2 and TRBJ1-3 gives the whole variable domain GAGVSQSPSNKVTEKGKDVELRCDPISGHTALYWYRQSLGQGLEFLIYFQGNSAPDKSGLPSDRFSAERTGGSVSTLTIQRTQQEDSAVYLCASSPGQGGNTIYFGEGSWLTVV.

The chain recombines TRBV5-1 with TRBJ1-2; D is undetermined. This CDR3 is 13 amino acids long. The V gene's germline CDR1 is SGHRS and CDR2 YFSETQ. Trimming removed 0 bases at V and 8 bases at J, with 11 bases between. The CDR3 DNA follows: TGCGCCAGCAGCTTGGTTGGCCAGCAAGGCTACACCTTC. This gives the protein CASSLVGQQGYTF.